The 27 T cell receptor beta chains in this list originate from one sample, sequenced in a study of CD8 T cells in Susac syndrome. Random hexamers were used to reverse transcribe 0.5 to 1 ug of RNA. One entry per CDR3 protein results from TCRdb running MiXCR on the immunoSEQ multiplex PCR reads. The table includes approximately 300,000 distinct CDR3 sequences, 65% to 90% detected once. Sequenced material: CD8+ T cells from PBMCs. The receptors come from a human donor with multiple sclerosis.

The chain combines TRBV30 with TRBJ2-7; TRBD1 aligns across 9 bases. This CDR3 contains 14 residues. The V gene end was trimmed by 3 bases and the J gene end by 3 bases; junction bases not matched to a gene: 6. Germline V gene lookup returns CDR1 GTSNPN and CDR2 SVGIG (reference sequence). The CDR3 loop is CAWSSGTGHYEQYF. CDR3 coding DNA: TGTGCCTGGAGCTCCGGGACAGGGCACTACGAGCAGTACTTC.

The genes are TRBV6-2 or TRBV6-3 and TRBJ1-1; D not resolved. Per the germline V gene, CDR1 is MNHEY and CDR2 is SVGEGT. Trimming cost V 6 bases and J 0 bases, with 5 bases left between them. The CDR3 spans 12 residues. CDR3 amino acids: CASSQLNTEAFF. CDR3 DNA sequence: TGTGCCAGCAGCCAACTGAACACTGAAGCTTTCTTT.

J is TRBJ2-1 and V is TRBV20-1; D unclear. Germline CDR1 and CDR2: DFQATT and SNEGSKA (reference sequence). The CDR3 is made up of 10 amino acids. Trimming cost V 3 bases and J 9 bases, with 6 bases left between them. The CDR3 DNA reads TGCAGTGCTAGGCTAGGTGAGCAGTTCTTC. Amino acid sequence: CSARLGEQFF.

This chain connects TRBV27 to TRBJ2-7; the match to TRBD1 covers 8 bases. Per germline, CDR1 MNHEY and CDR2 SMNVEV (reference sequence). The CDR3 consists of 14 residues. The V gene end was trimmed by 4 bases and the J gene end by 0 bases; junction bases not matched to a gene: 2. In DNA, the CDR3 is TGTGCCAGCAGTTCGACAGGGGTCTCCTACGAGCAGTACTTC. Amino acid sequence: CASSSTGVSYEQYF.

The chain carries TRBV5-1 and TRBJ2-7; maybe TRBD1 (6 bases). The CDR3 is 14 amino acids. Trimming stripped 7 bases from V and 0 bases from J, with 14 bases between. Germline V gives CDR1 SGHRS, CDR2 YFSETQ. The CDR3 DNA reads as TGCGCCAGCGGACCGGACAGAAACTCCTACGAGCAGTACTTC. It yields the protein CASGPDRNSYEQYF.

This chain links TRBV6-2 or TRBV6-3 with TRBJ2-7; D is unresolved. This CDR3 region has 13 residues. V dropped 1 base and J dropped 3 bases, with 7 bases sitting between them. Looked up from germline, CDR1 is MNHEY and CDR2 is SVGEGT. The CDR3 loop reads CASSYLGVYEQYF. Here the CDR3 DNA reads TGTGCCAGCAGTTACTTAGGAGTCTACGAGCAGTACTTC.

J is TRBJ2-3 and V is TRBV19; 9 bases align to TRBD2. Germline CDR1 LNHDA, CDR2 SQIVND (reference sequence). V shed 8 bases and J 1 base; nucleotides not matched to a gene: 1. This CDR3 is 13 amino acids long. The CDR3 protein is CASSSGGTDTQYF. CDR3 coding DNA: TGTGCCAGTTCTAGCGGGGGCACAGATACGCAGTATTTT.

The rearrangement uses TRBV6-1 and TRBJ2-7; perhaps TRBD2 as D (5 bases). CDR1 and CDR2 (germline): MNHNS, SASEGT. The CDR3 runs 16 residues. Trimming removed 3 bases from V and 4 bases from J, with 19 bases in between. CDR3 sequence: CASSESLFSTGYEQYF. CDR3 in DNA: TGTGCCAGCAGTGAGTCGCTCTTTTCAACGGGGTACGAGCAGTACTTC.

The V call is TRBV28, the J call TRBJ2-7; D unclear. This CDR3 has 12 residues. Germline assignment: CDR1 MDHEN and CDR2 SYDVKM. Trimming removed 6 bases from V and 4 bases from J, with 10 bases in between. The CDR3 nucleotides read TGTGCCAGCAGACCTAACAAGTACGAGCAGTACTTC. It codes for CASRPNKYEQYF.

The V gene is TRBV15, the J gene TRBJ2-7, with 9 bases fitting TRBD1. Germline assignment: CDR1 LNHNV and CDR2 YYDKDF (reference sequence). The CDR3 totals 15 residues. The J segment lost 4 bases and the V segment lost 6 bases, leaving 10 bases of the junction unmatched. The CDR3 region is CATRLPGTGQYEQYF. The CDR3 DNA is TGTGCCACCAGGCTGCCCGGGACAGGGCAATACGAGCAGTACTTC.

V is TRBV27 and J is TRBJ1-2; 9 bases map to TRBD1. The V gene end was trimmed by 3 bases and the J gene end by 7 bases; junction bases not matched to a gene: 9. The V gene's germline CDR1 is MNHEY and CDR2 SMNVEV (reference sequence). CDR3 length: 15 amino acids. For the CDR3, the DNA is TGTGCCAGCAGTTTTTCTGGGACAGGGTTGTTTGGCTACACCTTC. Its translation: CASSFSGTGLFGYTF.

This clonotype was seen a handful of times. The chain has TRBV19 and TRBJ2-5; 13 positions agree with TRBD2. The CDR3 spans 15 residues. Trimming removed 6 bases from V and 5 bases from J; junction bases left unmatched: 6. Germline lookup yields CDR1 LNHDA and CDR2 SQIVND (reference sequence). CDR3 protein: CASSSGLAGVETQYF. The DNA for the CDR3 is TGTGCCAGTAGCAGTGGACTAGCGGGAGTGGAGACCCAGTACTTC.

The chain recombines TRBV19 with TRBJ2-7; possibly TRBD2 for D (6 bases). The ends were cut back, 10 bases at V and 0 bases at J, with 13 bases in the middle. Germline V gene lookup returns CDR1 LNHDA and CDR2 SQIVND (reference sequence). The CDR3 runs 13 residues. In nucleotides, the CDR3 is TGTGCCACTGGTTTCGGGAGCTCCTACGAGCAGTACTTC. It yields the protein CATGFGSSYEQYF. Full variable domain (rest looked up from reference TRBV19 and TRBJ2-7): DGGITQSPKYLFRKEGQNVTLSCEQNLNHDAMYWYRQDPGQGLRLIYYSQIVNDFQKGDIAEGYSVSREKKESFPLTVTSAQKNPTAFYLCATGFGSSYEQYFGPGTRLTVT.

This chain connects TRBV7-9 to TRBJ2-7, with a weak D call TRBD1 (5 bases). Germline CDR1 and CDR2: SEHNR and FQNEAQ (reference sequence). Trimming stripped 4 bases from V and 2 bases from J, with 18 bases between. There are 16 residues in the CDR3. This CDR3 reads CASSSGLRENPYEQYF. The CDR3 DNA sequence: TGTGCCAGCAGCTCAGGCCTCAGGGAAAACCCCTACGAGCAGTACTTC.

The J gene is TRBJ1-1, the V gene TRBV5-1; D not certain. The CDR3 extends over 15 amino acids. The V and J ends lost 4 bases and 1 base respectively, with 14 bases between them. Germline V gene lookup returns CDR1 SGHRS and CDR2 YFSETQ. The CDR3 loop reads CASSLSGVSNTEAFF. In DNA, the CDR3 is TGCGCCAGCAGCCTAAGCGGCGTATCGAACACTGAAGCTTTCTTT. The full variable domain, its missing parts supplied by reference TRBV5-1 and TRBJ1-1, is KAGVTQTPRYLIKTRGQQVTLSCSPISGHRSVSWYQQTPGQGLQFLFEYFSETQRNKGNFPGRFSGRQFSNSRSEMNVSTLELGDSALYLCASSLSGVSNTEAFFGQGTRLTVV.

This chain joins TRBV5-6 and TRBJ2-7; 7 bases line up with TRBD2. Germline V gives CDR1 SGHDT, CDR2 YYEEEE. V was pared by 4 bases and J by 4 bases, with 11 bases of the junction left unmatched. The CDR3 runs 15 residues. The CDR3 nucleotides are TGTGCCAGCAGCCCCGGGACTACTACCCTTTACGAGCAGTACTTC. Encoded protein: CASSPGTTTLYEQYF. The entire variable domain, with the rest obtained from reference TRBV5-6 and TRBJ2-7, is as follows: DAGVTQSPTHLIKTRGQQVTLRCSPKSGHDTVSWYQQALGQGPQFIFQYYEEEERQRGNFPDRFSGHQFPNYSSELNVNALLLGDSALYLCASSPGTTTLYEQYFGPGTRLTVT.

The chain combines TRBV6-2 or TRBV6-3 with TRBJ2-2, with 12 nucleotides matching TRBD2. The junction had 0 bases not matched to a gene; V was cut back by 6 bases and J by 7 bases. This CDR3 is built from 13 residues. CDR1 and CDR2 from the germline V gene are MNHEY and SVGEGT. The CDR3 is CASRLAGGGELFF. The CDR3 DNA reads as TGTGCCAGCAGACTAGCGGGAGGCGGGGAGCTGTTTTTT.

This clonotype is a singleton in its sample. The CDR3 nucleotides are TGTGCCAGCAGCTACCGACAGGCCGGGAGCTCCTACAATGAGCAGTTCTTC. Translated, it gives CASSYRQAGSSYNEQFF. The chain is built from TRBV28 and TRBJ2-1, with D possibly called TRBD1 or TRBD2 (6 bases each). This CDR3 is built from 17 residues. Trimming removed 6 bases at V and 0 bases at J, with 18 bases between. The V gene's germline CDR1 is MDHEN and CDR2 SYDVKM.

The sample holds one count of this clonotype. This chain joins TRBV30 and TRBJ2-3, with 9 bases identical to TRBD2. There are 13 residues in the CDR3. Germline loops: CDR1 GTSNPN, CDR2 SVGIG (reference sequence). J was trimmed by 4 bases and V by 4 bases; bases with no gene match: 3. In DNA form, the CDR3 reads TGTGCCTGGACTAGCGGGACGGCAGATACGCAGTATTTT. Its translation is CAWTSGTADTQYF.

The gene calls are TRBV4-3 and TRBJ2-5; TRBD2 agrees at 7 bases. Germline V lookup: CDR1 LGHNA, CDR2 YSLEER. Trimming at V came to 1 base and at J to 4 bases, leaving 6 bases not matched to a gene. This CDR3 has 15 amino acids. The CDR3 is CASSQGSSGLETQYF. The CDR3 DNA is TGCGCCAGCAGCCAAGGTTCTAGCGGTCTAGAGACCCAGTACTTC.

This chain uses TRBV4-1 with TRBJ2-1; D is perhaps TRBD2 (5 bases). V gave up 0 bases and J gave up 3 bases, with 9 bases separating them. The CDR3 is made up of 15 amino acids. Germline V gives CDR1 MGHRA, CDR2 YSYEKL. The chain's CDR3 is CASSQDSGGYNEQFF. Written as DNA, the CDR3 is TGCGCCAGCAGCCAAGACAGCGGAGGCTACAATGAGCAGTTCTTC.

The chain employs TRBV4-3 and TRBJ2-1; D call uncertain. In germline, CDR1 is LGHNA, CDR2 YSLEER. CDR3 length: 16 amino acids. V was shortened by 0 bases and J by 2 bases, with 11 bases between the two germline ends. The CDR3 bases are TGCGCCAGCAGCCAAGAGTTTGCCAGCGCCTACAATGAGCAGTTCTTC. Translation: CASSQEFASAYNEQFF.

The chain joins TRBV15 to TRBJ2-1, with unresolved D. Trimming removed 2 bases from V and 4 bases from J, with 3 bases in between. Germline lookup yields CDR1 LNHNV and CDR2 YYDKDF (reference sequence). The CDR3 loop spans 12 amino acids. The CDR3 nucleotides read TGTGCCACCAGCAGACAATACAATGAGCAGTTCTTC. It specifies CATSRQYNEQFF.

This chain's CDR3 is CATSAGGDPSYEQYF. The CDR3 DNA is TGTGCCACTAGCGCGGGGGGGGACCCTTCCTACGAGCAGTACTTC. The chain carries TRBV24-1 and TRBJ2-7; TRBD2 matches 9 bases. The CDR3 totals 15 residues. Germline CDR1 is KGHDR and CDR2 is SFDVKD. V lost 10 bases and J lost 1; bases outside the gene matches: 10.

This clonotype was seen a single time. The chain couples TRBV7-9 to TRBJ1-2; D not resolved. Trimming pared 5 bases from V and 8 bases from J, leaving 18 bases between. Germline loops: CDR1 SEHNR, CDR2 FQNEAQ (reference sequence). This CDR3 region has 14 residues. The CDR3 DNA is TGTGCCAGCAGCCCGATTTACAGAGAGGAAGGCTACACCTTC. It encodes CASSPIYREEGYTF.

The chain's CDR3 is CASSYTAPGQHPYEQYF. The DNA of the CDR3 is TGTGCCAGCAGTTACACCGCGCCCGGACAGCACCCCTACGAGCAGTACTTC. V usage is TRBV6-5 and J usage is TRBJ2-7, with a tentative D call TRBD1 (6 bases). The CDR3 is made up of 17 amino acids. Trimming stripped 2 bases from V and 2 bases from J, with 19 bases between. The germline V gene encodes CDR1 MNHEY and CDR2 SVGAGI.

This chain connects TRBV28 to TRBJ2-2; D assignment may be TRBD1 or TRBD2 (5 bases each). The CDR3 length is 17 residues. The germline V gene has CDR1 MDHEN and CDR2 SYDVKM. Trimming stripped 2 bases from V and 4 bases from J, with 17 bases between. As DNA, the CDR3 is TGTGCCAGCAGTTTACCCCGGCCTACTAGGGGCACCGGGGAGCTGTTTTTT. Translation: CASSLPRPTRGTGELFF.